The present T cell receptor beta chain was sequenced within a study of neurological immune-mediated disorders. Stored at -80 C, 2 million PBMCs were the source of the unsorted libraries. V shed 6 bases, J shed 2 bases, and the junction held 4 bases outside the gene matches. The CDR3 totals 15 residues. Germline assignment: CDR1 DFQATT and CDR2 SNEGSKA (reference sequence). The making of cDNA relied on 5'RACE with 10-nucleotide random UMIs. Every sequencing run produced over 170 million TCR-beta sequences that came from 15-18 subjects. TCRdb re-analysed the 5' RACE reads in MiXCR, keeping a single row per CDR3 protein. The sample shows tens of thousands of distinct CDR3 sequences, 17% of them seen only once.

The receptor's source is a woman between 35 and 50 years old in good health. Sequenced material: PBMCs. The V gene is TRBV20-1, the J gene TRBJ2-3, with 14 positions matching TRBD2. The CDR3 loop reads CSAVTSGGVTDTQYF. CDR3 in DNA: TGCAGTGCCGTGACTAGCGGGGGGGTCACAGATACGCAGTATTTT.